These T cell receptor beta chains were read from a single sample in a study of blood T cells in healthy people across ages. Using its own MiXCR run on the 5' RACE reads, TCRdb lists one record per CDR3 protein. In the table there are roughly 800,000 distinct CDR3 sequences, 58% of which are singletons. Sequencing input: blood. Receptors were obtained from a man aged 25 to 45 in good health. Both conserved end residues are part of each CDR3. The order of the fields is D gene, V gene, clone size, J gene, CDR3 protein, CDR3 DNA. A D gene is named only where the DNA matches it firmly. Expanded clones get a size class; other rows say once, few or many, or leave the size out.

d_call: -; v_call: TRBV29-1; clone_size: few; j_call: TRBJ2-5; cdr3_aa: CSVVPDGEETQYF; cdr3_nt: TGCAGCGTTGTGCCTGACGGGGAAGAGACCCAGTACTTC
d_call: TRBD1; v_call: TRBV28; clone_size: many; j_call: TRBJ1-6; cdr3_aa: CASRTGGNSPLHF; cdr3_nt: TGTGCCAGCAGGACAGGGGGAAATTCACCCCTCCACTTT
d_call: -; v_call: TRBV15; clone_size: few; j_call: TRBJ2-7; cdr3_aa: CATSRGSWDSTYEQYF; cdr3_nt: TGTGCCACCAGCAGAGGTTCCTGGGACTCAACGTACGAGCAGTACTTC
d_call: -; v_call: TRBV29-1; clone_size: -; j_call: TRBJ2-4; cdr3_aa: CSVAGVWNIQYF; cdr3_nt: TGCAGCGTCGCCGGAGTGTGGAACATTCAGTACTTC
d_call: TRBD2; v_call: TRBV4-2; clone_size: -; j_call: TRBJ2-5; cdr3_aa: CASSQVQGGGETQYF; cdr3_nt: TGTGCCAGCAGCCAAGTGCAGGGCGGGGGGGAGACCCAGTACTTC
d_call: -; v_call: TRBV10-3; clone_size: -; j_call: TRBJ2-2; cdr3_aa: CAIMANTGELFF; cdr3_nt: TGTGCCATCATGGCGAACACCGGGGAGCTGTTTTTT
d_call: -; v_call: TRBV27; clone_size: -; j_call: TRBJ2-1; cdr3_aa: CASAGFSYNEQFF; cdr3_nt: TGTGCCAGCGCAGGGTTTTCTTACAATGAGCAGTTCTTC
d_call: -; v_call: TRBV7-8; clone_size: -; j_call: TRBJ1-1; cdr3_aa: CASSLSRGLGTEAFF; cdr3_nt: TGTGCCAGCAGTCTTTCACGGGGGCTAGGGACTGAAGCTTTCTTT
d_call: TRBD1; v_call: TRBV7-2; clone_size: -; j_call: TRBJ1-2; cdr3_aa: CASTGQGVSDGYTF; cdr3_nt: TGTGCCAGCACGGGACAGGGGGTCTCGGATGGCTACACCTTC
d_call: TRBD2; v_call: TRBV12-3/TRBV12-4; clone_size: -; j_call: TRBJ2-5; cdr3_aa: CASSLIFGFSGLAGEETQYF; cdr3_nt: TGTGCCAGCAGTTTAATTTTTGGCTTCTCAGGACTAGCGGGAGAAGAGACCCAGTACTTC
d_call: -; v_call: TRBV20-1; clone_size: -; j_call: TRBJ2-1; cdr3_aa: CSVPGDSYNEQFF; cdr3_nt: TGCAGTGTCCCGGGGGACTCCTACAATGAGCAGTTCTTC
d_call: TRBD1; v_call: TRBV2; clone_size: -; j_call: TRBJ1-2; cdr3_aa: CASSDRGTGGNYGYTF; cdr3_nt: TGTGCCAGCAGTGACCGCGGGACAGGGGGTAACTATGGCTACACCTTC
d_call: -; v_call: TRBV20-1; clone_size: -; j_call: TRBJ1-4; cdr3_aa: CSATSYQFDPATNEKLFF; cdr3_nt: TGCAGTGCCACCTCTTACCAATTTGATCCCGCAACTAATGAAAAACTGTTTTTT
d_call: -; v_call: TRBV7-9; clone_size: few; j_call: TRBJ2-5; cdr3_aa: CASSFTTFGEQYF; cdr3_nt: TGTGCCAGCAGCTTTACTACGTTTGGGGAGCAGTACTTC
d_call: TRBD2; v_call: TRBV3-1; clone_size: -; j_call: TRBJ2-7; cdr3_aa: CASGGSHTYEQYF; cdr3_nt: TGTGCCAGTGGCGGGAGTCATACCTACGAGCAGTACTTC
d_call: -; v_call: TRBV29-1; clone_size: -; j_call: TRBJ2-1; cdr3_aa: CSVGDGLFGLQFF; cdr3_nt: TGCAGCGTGGGTGACGGTCTGTTCGGGTTGCAGTTCTTC
d_call: -; v_call: TRBV11-1; clone_size: -; j_call: TRBJ1-2; cdr3_aa: CASSLGETYGYTF; cdr3_nt: TGTGCCAGCAGCTTGGGGGAAACCTATGGCTACACCTTC
d_call: TRBD1; v_call: TRBV10-2; clone_size: -; j_call: TRBJ2-7; cdr3_aa: CASIGQDYEQYF; cdr3_nt: TGCGCCAGCATTGGACAGGACTACGAGCAGTACTTC
d_call: -; v_call: TRBV7-2; clone_size: -; j_call: TRBJ2-2; cdr3_aa: CASSFRPPIIDTGELFF; cdr3_nt: TGTGCCAGCAGCTTTAGACCTCCCATTATAGACACCGGGGAGCTGTTTTTT
d_call: TRBD1; v_call: TRBV18; clone_size: -; j_call: TRBJ1-6; cdr3_aa: CASSQSRQGKNSPLHF; cdr3_nt: TGTGCCAGCTCACAATCACGACAGGGAAAAAATTCACCCCTCCACTTT
d_call: -; v_call: TRBV12-5; clone_size: few; j_call: TRBJ2-5; cdr3_aa: CASGSPMGRETQYF; cdr3_nt: TGTGCTAGTGGTTCTCCTATGGGACGAGAGACCCAGTACTTC
d_call: -; v_call: TRBV15; clone_size: -; j_call: TRBJ2-3; cdr3_aa: CATSRDRGGPSTDTQYF; cdr3_nt: TGTGCCACCAGCAGAGACAGAGGCGGCCCTAGCACAGATACGCAGTATTTT
d_call: -; v_call: TRBV20-1; clone_size: -; j_call: TRBJ1-5; cdr3_aa: CSARDAGQQPQHF; cdr3_nt: TGCAGTGCTAGAGATGCGGGCCAACAGCCCCAGCATTTT
d_call: -; v_call: TRBV10-3; clone_size: -; j_call: TRBJ1-5; cdr3_aa: CAISESRVDQPQHF; cdr3_nt: TGTGCCATCAGTGAGTCCAGGGTTGATCAGCCCCAGCATTTT
d_call: -; v_call: TRBV27; clone_size: -; j_call: TRBJ2-7; cdr3_aa: CASSLRGPYEQYF; cdr3_nt: TGTGCCAGCAGTTTACGGGGGCCCTACGAGCAGTACTTC
d_call: TRBD1; v_call: TRBV24-1; clone_size: -; j_call: TRBJ2-1; cdr3_aa: CATSDGDSSYNEQFF; cdr3_nt: TGTGCCACCAGTGATGGGGACAGCTCCTACAATGAGCAGTTCTTC
d_call: -; v_call: TRBV5-1; clone_size: -; j_call: TRBJ1-1; cdr3_aa: CASSSEQGTEAFF; cdr3_nt: TGCGCCAGCAGCTCCGAACAGGGCACTGAAGCTTTCTTT
d_call: -; v_call: TRBV20-1; clone_size: many; j_call: TRBJ2-3; cdr3_aa: CSAKKGFGADTQYF; cdr3_nt: TGCAGTGCCAAGAAGGGGTTCGGGGCAGATACGCAGTATTTT
d_call: -; v_call: TRBV20-1; clone_size: -; j_call: TRBJ2-7; cdr3_aa: CSASRENYEQYF; cdr3_nt: TGCAGTGCTAGTAGGGAGAACTACGAGCAGTACTTC
d_call: TRBD1; v_call: TRBV28; clone_size: few; j_call: TRBJ1-2; cdr3_aa: CASSLGQGGPSNYGYTF; cdr3_nt: TGTGCCAGCAGTCTGGGACAGGGGGGACCCTCTAACTATGGCTACACCTTC
d_call: TRBD1; v_call: TRBV5-1; clone_size: -; j_call: TRBJ1-5; cdr3_aa: CASSIDRGQPQHF; cdr3_nt: TGCGCCAGCAGCATAGACAGGGGTCAGCCCCAGCATTTT
d_call: -; v_call: TRBV9; clone_size: -; j_call: TRBJ2-3; cdr3_aa: CASSVPADTDTQYF; cdr3_nt: TGTGCCAGCAGCGTACCGGCGGATACAGATACGCAGTATTTT
d_call: TRBD2; v_call: TRBV9; clone_size: -; j_call: TRBJ2-1; cdr3_aa: CASSIAGGPGEQFF; cdr3_nt: TGTGCCAGCAGCATAGCGGGAGGGCCCGGTGAGCAGTTCTTC
d_call: -; v_call: TRBV20-1; clone_size: -; j_call: TRBJ2-5; cdr3_aa: CSAPGTEETQYF; cdr3_nt: TGCAGTGCTCCTGGGACGGAAGAGACCCAGTACTTC
d_call: -; v_call: TRBV29-1; clone_size: -; j_call: TRBJ2-3; cdr3_aa: CSVESLVDTQYF; cdr3_nt: TGCAGCGTTGAAAGTTTAGTGGATACGCAGTATTTT
d_call: -; v_call: TRBV20-1; clone_size: -; j_call: TRBJ1-2; cdr3_aa: CSAREPDRLDNYGYTF; cdr3_nt: TGCAGTGCTAGAGAGCCCGACAGACTCGACAACTATGGCTACACCTTC
d_call: TRBD1; v_call: TRBV12-3/TRBV12-4; clone_size: -; j_call: TRBJ2-1; cdr3_aa: CASRTTGAHNEQFF; cdr3_nt: TGTGCCAGCAGAACGACAGGGGCCCACAATGAGCAGTTCTTC
d_call: -; v_call: TRBV3-1; clone_size: -; j_call: TRBJ2-3; cdr3_aa: CASSQDRLEDTQYF; cdr3_nt: TGTGCCAGCAGCCAAGACCGACTAGAAGATACGCAGTATTTT
d_call: TRBD2; v_call: TRBV5-6; clone_size: few; j_call: TRBJ2-3; cdr3_aa: CASSSGGIGFGTQYF; cdr3_nt: TGTGCCAGCAGCTCCGGGGGGATTGGGTTTGGTACGCAGTATTTT
d_call: TRBD2; v_call: TRBV7-2; clone_size: -; j_call: TRBJ2-5; cdr3_aa: CASSPGLAEGVTQYF; cdr3_nt: TGTGCCAGCAGCCCCGGACTAGCGGAGGGGGTGACCCAGTACTTC
d_call: -; v_call: TRBV7-2; clone_size: -; j_call: TRBJ2-5; cdr3_aa: CASSLSGLETQYF; cdr3_nt: TGTGCCAGCAGCTTAAGTGGGCTGGAGACCCAGTACTTC
d_call: -; v_call: TRBV29-1; clone_size: -; j_call: TRBJ2-7; cdr3_aa: CSVTTDGNEQYF; cdr3_nt: TGCAGCGTTACGACAGACGGAAACGAGCAGTACTTC
d_call: TRBD1; v_call: TRBV7-2; clone_size: -; j_call: TRBJ1-2; cdr3_aa: CASSLAIGGGGGYTF; cdr3_nt: TGTGCCAGCAGCTTAGCAATAGGGGGCGGAGGTGGCTACACCTTC
d_call: TRBD1; v_call: TRBV5-6; clone_size: -; j_call: TRBJ1-1; cdr3_aa: CASSLGRGLDTEAFF; cdr3_nt: TGTGCCAGCAGCTTGGGGAGGGGGCTAGACACTGAAGCTTTCTTT
d_call: -; v_call: TRBV9; clone_size: few; j_call: TRBJ2-3; cdr3_aa: CASSVGGPSTDTQYF; cdr3_nt: TGTGCCAGCAGCGTTGGAGGACCTAGCACAGATACGCAGTATTTT
d_call: -; v_call: TRBV20-1; clone_size: few; j_call: TRBJ2-7; cdr3_aa: CSARDGISYEQYF; cdr3_nt: TGCAGTGCTAGAGATGGGATCTCCTACGAGCAGTACTTC
d_call: TRBD2; v_call: TRBV7-8; clone_size: -; j_call: TRBJ2-5; cdr3_aa: CASSLDLVGGSEETQYF; cdr3_nt: TGTGCCAGCAGCTTAGATTTAGTGGGCGGGAGTGAGGAGACCCAGTACTTC
d_call: TRBD2; v_call: TRBV5-1; clone_size: -; j_call: TRBJ2-1; cdr3_aa: CASSPDRTSRGSNEQFF; cdr3_nt: TGCGCCAGCAGCCCGGACCGGACTAGCCGCGGTAGCAATGAGCAGTTCTTC
d_call: TRBD2; v_call: TRBV20-1; clone_size: few; j_call: TRBJ2-3; cdr3_aa: CSVLAGPTDTQYF; cdr3_nt: TGCAGTGTACTAGCGGGACCCACAGATACGCAGTATTTT
d_call: -; v_call: TRBV15; clone_size: -; j_call: TRBJ1-5; cdr3_aa: CATSRDGSVNSNQPQHF; cdr3_nt: TGTGCCACCAGCAGAGACGGGTCAGTCAATAGCAATCAGCCCCAGCATTTT
d_call: -; v_call: TRBV20-1; clone_size: -; j_call: TRBJ1-5; cdr3_aa: CSVRGAGSNQPQHF; cdr3_nt: TGCAGTGTCAGAGGGGCGGGAAGCAATCAGCCCCAGCATTTT
d_call: TRBD1; v_call: TRBV5-1; clone_size: -; j_call: TRBJ2-5; cdr3_aa: CASSLALGDSRETQYF; cdr3_nt: TGCGCCAGCAGCTTGGCCCTTGGGGACAGTAGAGAGACCCAGTACTTC
d_call: -; v_call: TRBV7-6; clone_size: -; j_call: TRBJ2-7; cdr3_aa: CASMEGPQQEQYF; cdr3_nt: TGTGCCAGCATGGAGGGACCCCAGCAGGAGCAGTACTTC
d_call: -; v_call: TRBV19; clone_size: -; j_call: TRBJ2-3; cdr3_aa: CASSIDWTGTDTQYF; cdr3_nt: TGTGCCAGTAGTATAGATTGGACAGGCACAGATACGCAGTATTTT
d_call: -; v_call: TRBV7-9; clone_size: -; j_call: TRBJ2-5; cdr3_aa: CASSPGTREQETQYF; cdr3_nt: TGTGCCAGCAGCCCCGGGACCCGAGAACAAGAGACCCAGTACTTC
d_call: TRBD2; v_call: TRBV7-2; clone_size: few; j_call: TRBJ2-1; cdr3_aa: CASSSSRLAGVSNEQFF; cdr3_nt: TGTGCCAGCAGCTCCAGCAGACTAGCGGGAGTGTCCAATGAGCAGTTCTTC
d_call: TRBD2; v_call: TRBV7-9; clone_size: -; j_call: TRBJ2-5; cdr3_aa: CASSLGAGLIIQETQYF; cdr3_nt: TGTGCCAGCAGCTTAGGAGCGGGGCTTATCATCCAAGAGACCCAGTACTTC